The source of this T cell receptor (beta chain) is a study of T cell repertoires in cytomegalovirus infection. About the study: Both a matching HLA type and CMV infection were indicated by public TCR beta signatures.

MiXCR was run by TCRdb on the reads, yielding one entry per CDR3 protein. The sample holds around 300,000 distinct CDR3 sequences, more than 20% seen once. The receptor comes from a human donor in good health (CMV status not recorded). Some clones in this sample may be carry-over from other donors' samples. Sequencing used PBMCs.

DNA for the CDR3: TGCAGCGTTGAAGATCGGATCAGAAACTATGGCTACACCTTC. This sequence encodes CSVEDRIRNYGYTF. The rearrangement uses TRBV29-1 and TRBJ1-2; D not certain. Germline V gene sequence: CDR1 SQVTM, CDR2 ANQGSEA. The CDR3 length is 14 residues. Trimming cost V 0 bases and J 2 bases, with 10 bases left between them.